The next 18 T cell receptor beta chains were all read from a single sample in a study of cytomegalovirus exposure and HLA in healthy donors (TCRdb year 2017). The library relied on the immunoSEQ multiplex PCR assay. For the multiplex PCR, a mixture combining 60 forward primers for TCR Vbeta segments and 13 reverse primers for TCR Jbeta segments was used. The table was pulled from immuneACCESS by TCRdb, which kept in-frame rearrangements only. Such tables lose some clones; where checked, under half of the loss comes from unresolved V genes, and the rest has no known cause. Recorded for this sample are about 130,000 clones; around 81% of them occurred a single time. The leading ten clones occupy around 0.67% of the sample. Sequences were obtained from PBMCs. The receptors derive from a man between 18 and 35 years old in good health and CMV-seronegative.

The rearrangement uses TRBV7-9 and TRBJ1-1; a possible D gene is TRBD1 (5 bases). Trimming cost V 0 bases and J 0 bases, with 14 bases left between them. Germline assignment: CDR1 SEHNR and CDR2 FQNEAQ (reference sequence). The CDR3 length is 17 residues. In DNA form, the CDR3 reads TGTGCCAGCAGCTTAGCTAGCGGGGCAGCGATGAACACTGAAGCTTTCTTT. This gives the protein CASSLASGAAMNTEAFF.

The J gene is TRBJ2-7, the V gene TRBV11-2, with TRBD2 identical over 9 bases. The germline CDR1 and CDR2 sequences are SGHAT and FQNNGV. CDR3 size: 14 residues. After removal of 4 bases from V and 7 bases from J, the junction contained 8 bases not matched to a gene. The CDR3 here is CASSSTGLAREQYF. CDR3 nucleotides: TGTGCCAGCAGCTCCACGGGACTAGCCAGGGAGCAGTACTTC.

The genes are TRBV4-2 and TRBJ1-2; weak D call: TRBD1 (6 bases). CDR3 length: 14 amino acids. Trimming took off 3 bases at V and 7 bases at J, with 15 bases between the two ends. Germline V lookup: CDR1 LGHNA, CDR2 YNFKEQ. CDR3 in DNA: TGTGCCAGCAGCCACAAAGCAGGGGTGCGTGGCTACACCTTC. Translated, it gives CASSHKAGVRGYTF.

The rearrangement joins TRBV7-8 to TRBJ1-5; 12 bases map to TRBD1. CDR1 and CDR2 (germline): SGHVS, FQNEAQ. This CDR3 is built from 16 residues. V lost 7 bases and J lost 2; bases outside the gene matches: 6. The CDR3 here is CASTRDRGLGNQPQHF. Written as DNA, the CDR3 is TGTGCCAGCACGCGGGACAGGGGGCTTGGCAATCAGCCCCAGCATTTT.

This chain uses TRBV9 with TRBJ1-6; no clear D. The ends were cut back, 2 bases at V and 9 bases at J, with 15 bases in the middle. CDR1 SGDLS and CDR2 YYNGEE come from the germline V gene. CDR3 length: 15 residues. The CDR3 protein is CASSVHQAAGSPLHF. For the CDR3, the DNA is TGTGCCAGCAGCGTCCACCAGGCCGCCGGTTCACCCCTCCACTTT.

The chain has TRBV2 and TRBJ1-1, with D possibly matching TRBD1 (5 bases). The germline CDR1 and CDR2 sequences are SNHLY and FYNNEI. The CDR3 is made up of 14 amino acids. Between the trimmed V and J ends, which lost 11 bases and 5 bases, there was a span of 21 bases. CDR3 in DNA: TGTGCCGATCACCCAGGGAAGGTTGGAACTGAAGCTTTCTTT. It encodes CADHPGKVGTEAFF.

The CDR3 bases are TGTGCCAGCGCCTCGTCGGACAGGGTGGCCTACGAGCAGTACTTC. It codes for CASASSDRVAYEQYF. The chain combines TRBV6-1 with TRBJ2-7, with TRBD1 matching 8 bases. The germline V gene has CDR1 MNHNS and CDR2 SASEGT. The CDR3 consists of 15 residues. The V and J ends lost 8 bases and 2 bases, in that order; junction bases with no gene match: 11.

The chain links TRBV2 to TRBJ1-6; 9 bases are shared with TRBD1. After removal of 8 bases from V and 5 bases from J, the junction contained 1 base not matched to a gene. CDR1 is SNHLY, CDR2 FYNNEI, per germline. CDR3 length: 13 residues. The CDR3 here is CASWDRDNSPLHF. DNA for the CDR3: TGTGCCAGCTGGGACAGGGATAATTCACCCCTCCACTTT.

V is TRBV4-1 and J is TRBJ1-1, with 7 bases lining up with TRBD1. The CDR3 contains 18 residues. Germline V gene data show CDR1 as MGHRA and CDR2 as YSYEKL. Trimming at V came to 6 bases and at J to 1 base, leaving 17 bases not matched to a gene. The CDR3 DNA reads as TGCGCCAGCAGTCTTATGATACCGGGACAGAACCCGAACACTGAAGCTTTCTTT. It codes for CASSLMIPGQNPNTEAFF.

This chain links TRBV30 with TRBJ2-7, with TRBD1 as a possible D gene (6 bases). Germline V gives CDR1 GTSNPN, CDR2 SVGIG (reference sequence). Trimming stripped 6 bases from V and 0 bases from J, with 12 bases between. This CDR3 region has 13 residues. CDR3 bases: TGTGCCTGCCATGGACAGAACTCCTACGAGCAGTACTTC. It encodes CACHGQNSYEQYF.

The chain combines TRBV19 with TRBJ1-5, with unresolved D. V was trimmed by 3 bases and J by 4 bases, leaving 10 bases between them. This CDR3 has 14 residues. Germline CDR1 is LNHDA and CDR2 is SQIVND (reference sequence). CDR3 protein: CASSIWRINQPQHF. The DNA for the CDR3 is TGTGCCAGTAGTATTTGGAGGATTAATCAGCCCCAGCATTTT.

The V gene is TRBV7-9, the J gene TRBJ2-7; TRBD1 matches 8 bases. Germline values: CDR1 SEHNR, CDR2 FQNEAQ (reference sequence). This CDR3 is built from 15 residues. Losses at the gene ends were 6 bases for V and 0 bases for J; bases not matched to a gene: 7. The CDR3 DNA sequence: TGTGCCAGCAGTACCGGGACAGGTCACTCCTACGAGCAGTACTTC. It translates to CASSTGTGHSYEQYF. Together with reference TRBV7-9 and TRBJ2-7, the CDR3 gives the full variable domain: DTGVSQNPRHKITKRGQNVTFRCDPISEHNRLYWYRQTLGQGPEFLTYFQNEAQLEKSRLLSDRFSAERPKGSFSTLEIQRTEQGDSAMYLCASSTGTGHSYEQYFGPGTRLTVT.

The gene calls are TRBV6-5 and TRBJ1-2; 8 bases line up with TRBD1. The CDR3 totals 12 residues. Per germline, CDR1 MNHEY and CDR2 SVGAGI. Unmatched junction bases numbered 6, after V lost 7 bases and J lost 8 bases. The CDR3 here is CASTSRTGGYTF. In nucleotides, the CDR3 is TGTGCCAGCACCTCCAGGACAGGGGGCTACACCTTC.

This chain uses TRBV29-1 with TRBJ2-3; possible D gene TRBD2, 5 bases. CDR3 size: 14 residues. CDR1 is SQVTM and CDR2 is ANQGSEA in the germline V gene. Trimming took 4 bases from V and 2 from J, leaving 13 bases between them. This CDR3 is CSVGVRGLTDTQYF. CDR3 bases: TGCAGCGTTGGGGTGAGAGGGCTCACAGATACGCAGTATTTT.

The chain recombines TRBV28 with TRBJ1-2; 8 bases fit TRBD1. V lost 5 bases and J lost 2; bases outside the gene matches: 7. Germline loops: CDR1 MDHEN, CDR2 SYDVKM. This CDR3 region has 15 residues. CDR3 region: CASSLLGTGNYGYTF. The DNA of the CDR3 is TGTGCCAGCAGTCTCCTGGGGACAGGCAACTATGGCTACACCTTC.

The rearrangement joins TRBV19 to TRBJ1-5; D is ambiguous. Germline V gene data show CDR1 as LNHDA and CDR2 as SQIVND (reference sequence). The V and J ends lost 1 base and 9 bases respectively, with 7 bases between them. This CDR3 spans 12 amino acids. In DNA, the CDR3 is TGTGCCAGTAGTATAGGGCCATGGCCCCAGCATTTT. Translating it yields CASSIGPWPQHF.

The chain employs TRBV25-1 and TRBJ2-7, with 9 bases that match TRBD1. The CDR3 sequence is 15 residues long. Germline CDR1 is MGHDK and CDR2 is SYGVNS. With 3 bases clipped from V and 2 bases from J, the junction kept 5 bases outside the gene matches. CDR3 loop: CASSDPGTGTYEQYF. In nucleotides, the CDR3 is TGTGCCAGCAGTGATCCCGGGACAGGGACCTACGAGCAGTACTTC.

This chain links TRBV6-1 with TRBJ1-1; a weak D match, TRBD1 (6 bases). V was cut by 6 bases and J by 5 bases, with 13 bases left in between. Germline values: CDR1 MNHNS, CDR2 SASEGT. The CDR3 totals 13 residues. The CDR3 region is CASRWDTRTEAFF. Here the CDR3 DNA reads TGTGCCAGCAGGTGGGACACCAGGACTGAAGCTTTCTTT.